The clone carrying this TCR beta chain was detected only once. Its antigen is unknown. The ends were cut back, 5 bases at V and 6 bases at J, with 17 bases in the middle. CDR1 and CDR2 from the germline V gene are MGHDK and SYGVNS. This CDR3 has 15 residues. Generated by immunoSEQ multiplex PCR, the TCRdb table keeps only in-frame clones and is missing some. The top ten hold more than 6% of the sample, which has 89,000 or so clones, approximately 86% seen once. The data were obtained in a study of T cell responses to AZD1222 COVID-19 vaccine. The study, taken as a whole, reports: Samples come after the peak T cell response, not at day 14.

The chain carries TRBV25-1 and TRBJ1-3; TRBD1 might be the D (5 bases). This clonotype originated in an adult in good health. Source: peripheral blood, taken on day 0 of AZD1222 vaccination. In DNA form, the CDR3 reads TGTGCCAGCAGTAAGGCAGGGTTTGCGGAAAACACCATATATTTT. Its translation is CASSKAGFAENTIYF.